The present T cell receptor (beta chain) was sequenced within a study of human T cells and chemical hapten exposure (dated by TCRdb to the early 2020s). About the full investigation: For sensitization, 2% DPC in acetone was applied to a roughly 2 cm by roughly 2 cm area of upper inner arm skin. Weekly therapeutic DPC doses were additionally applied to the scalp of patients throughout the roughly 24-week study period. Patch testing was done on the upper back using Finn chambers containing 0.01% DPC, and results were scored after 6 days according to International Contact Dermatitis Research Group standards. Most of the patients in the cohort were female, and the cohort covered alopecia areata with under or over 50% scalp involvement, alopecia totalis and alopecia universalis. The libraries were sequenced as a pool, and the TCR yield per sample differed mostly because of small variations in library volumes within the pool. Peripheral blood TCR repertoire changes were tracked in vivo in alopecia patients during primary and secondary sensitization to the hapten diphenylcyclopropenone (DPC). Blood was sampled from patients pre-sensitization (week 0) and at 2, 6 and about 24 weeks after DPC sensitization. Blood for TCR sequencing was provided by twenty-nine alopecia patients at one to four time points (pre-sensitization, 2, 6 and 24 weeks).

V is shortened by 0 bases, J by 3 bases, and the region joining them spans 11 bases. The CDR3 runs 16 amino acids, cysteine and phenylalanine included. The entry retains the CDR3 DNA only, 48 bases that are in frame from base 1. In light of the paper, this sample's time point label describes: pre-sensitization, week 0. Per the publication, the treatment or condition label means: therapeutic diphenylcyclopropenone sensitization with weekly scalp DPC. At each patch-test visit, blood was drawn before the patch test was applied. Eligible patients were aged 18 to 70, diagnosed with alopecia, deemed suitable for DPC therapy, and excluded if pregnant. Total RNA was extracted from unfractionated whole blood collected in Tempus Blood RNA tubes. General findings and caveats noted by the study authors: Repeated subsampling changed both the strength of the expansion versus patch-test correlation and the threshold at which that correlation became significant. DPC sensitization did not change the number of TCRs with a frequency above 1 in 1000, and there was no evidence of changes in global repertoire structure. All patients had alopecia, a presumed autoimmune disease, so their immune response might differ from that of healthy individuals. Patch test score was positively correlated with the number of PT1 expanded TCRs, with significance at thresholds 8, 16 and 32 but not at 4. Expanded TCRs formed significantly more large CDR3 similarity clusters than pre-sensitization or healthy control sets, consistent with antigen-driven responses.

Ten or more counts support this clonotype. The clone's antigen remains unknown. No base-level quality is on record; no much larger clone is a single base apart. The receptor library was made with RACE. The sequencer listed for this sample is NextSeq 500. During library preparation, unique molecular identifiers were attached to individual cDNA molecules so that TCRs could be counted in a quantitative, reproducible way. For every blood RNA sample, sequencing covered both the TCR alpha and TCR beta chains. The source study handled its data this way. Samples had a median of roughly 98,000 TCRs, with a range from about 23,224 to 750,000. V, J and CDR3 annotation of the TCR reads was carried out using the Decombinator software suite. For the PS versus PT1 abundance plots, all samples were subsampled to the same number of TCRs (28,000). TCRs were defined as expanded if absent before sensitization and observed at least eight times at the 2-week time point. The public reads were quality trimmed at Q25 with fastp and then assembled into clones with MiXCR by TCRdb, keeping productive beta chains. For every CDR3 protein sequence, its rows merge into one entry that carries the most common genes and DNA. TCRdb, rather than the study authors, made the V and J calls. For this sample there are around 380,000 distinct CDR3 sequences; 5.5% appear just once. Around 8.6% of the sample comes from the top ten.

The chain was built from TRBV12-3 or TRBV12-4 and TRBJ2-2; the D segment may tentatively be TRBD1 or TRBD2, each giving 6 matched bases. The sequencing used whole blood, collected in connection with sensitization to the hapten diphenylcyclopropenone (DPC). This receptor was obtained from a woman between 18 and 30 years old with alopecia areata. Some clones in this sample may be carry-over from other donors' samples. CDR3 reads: CASSLALGGDTGELFF. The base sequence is TGTGCCAGCAGTTTAGCGCTCGGGGGCGACACCGGGGAGCTGTTTTTT.